This TCR beta chain was sequenced in a study of blood T cell repertoires in COVID-19. Clinical history as reported by participants underpinned cohort assignment. The CDR3 covers 15 residues. Germline V gene sequence: CDR1 SGDLS, CDR2 YYNGEE. Trimming left V 0 bases short and J 1 base short, with 8 bases between. The data were produced by immunoSEQ multiplex PCR, yet TCRdb's version contains in-frame clones alone and is incomplete. The data show roughly 250,000 clones, 85% to 90% seen once. The sample was PBMCs or T cells enriched from blood (not recorded which). The TCR comes from a woman aged 18-35 years who had recovered from COVID-19. V and J are TRBV9 and TRBJ1-3; a possible D gene is TRBD1 (6 bases). The CDR3 reads CASSVGGGSGNTIYF. As DNA, the CDR3 is TGTGCCAGCAGCGTAGGAGGGGGATCTGGAAACACCATATATTTT.